Listed below are T cell receptor beta chains from one sample, sequenced in a study of shared clonotypes between healthy human individuals. Using immunoSEQ multiplex PCR, the repertoire was profiled, and TCRdb retains in-frame clones only, with some absent. The sample has under 1 million clones; over 90% are singletons. The sample was naive CD8+ T cells sorted from blood. Source of these receptors: a man under 40 in good health. CDR3s include the opening cysteine and the closing phenylalanine or tryptophan. A D gene is named only where the DNA matches it firmly. Clone size, where shown, is once, few, many, or a class for clones that have expanded.

TGTGCCAGCAGTTTTGGGCCCCCTCGGTCGGATGAGCAGTTCTTC	CASSFGPPRSDEQFF	-	TRBJ2-1	TRBV27	-
TGTGCCAGCAGCGCTTCGACTGGGGGGCGCAGGTACGAGCAGTACTTC	CASSASTGGRRYEQYF	-	TRBJ2-7	TRBV9	-
TGCGCCAGCAGCCAAGAAGGGAGTTACGACACCGGGGAGCTGTTTTTT	CASSQEGSYDTGELFF	-	TRBJ2-2	TRBV4-3	-
TGTGCCAGGTCTAAAGGGTCCTACAATGAGCAGTTCTTC	CARSKGSYNEQFF	-	TRBJ2-1	TRBV7-2	-
TGTGCCAGCAGCTTGGCCTCCGGGACAGGTTTTTCGAACACTGAAGCTTTCTTT	CASSLASGTGFSNTEAFF	TRBD1	TRBJ1-1	TRBV5-6	-
TGTGCCAGCAGCCCCAGAGGGGGAAATGAGCAGTTCTTC	CASSPRGGNEQFF	-	TRBJ2-1	TRBV7-6	-
TGTGCCAGCAGCTTAGTTACAGCCTATGGCTACACCTTC	CASSLVTAYGYTF	-	TRBJ1-2	TRBV7-9	few
TGTGCCAGTAGTATGGGGACAACGAACACTGAAGCTTTCTTT	CASSMGTTNTEAFF	-	TRBJ1-1	TRBV19	-
TGCGCCAGCAGCCAAGATAATCCAAGAACTAGCGGGAGGAATGAGCAGTTCTTC	CASSQDNPRTSGRNEQFF	TRBD2	TRBJ2-1	TRBV4-3	-
TGTGCCAGCAGCCGTCTGGGAGACTCTGGAAACACCATATATTTT	CASSRLGDSGNTIYF	-	TRBJ1-3	TRBV7-9	-
TGTGCCAGCAGCCAGAAAACGGGAAATAATGAAAAACTGTTTTTT	CASSQKTGNNEKLFF	-	TRBJ1-4	TRBV6-6	-
TGTGCCAGCAGAGATGCGGGGGTGGGTTACAATGAGCAGTTCTTC	CASRDAGVGYNEQFF	TRBD2	TRBJ2-1	TRBV27	-
TGCGCCAGCAGCTTGGGCTGGGTTCGCGAGATGGGGGAGCAGTACTTC	CASSLGWVREMGEQYF	-	TRBJ2-7	TRBV5-1	-